This TCR beta chain appears in the sequencing data of a study of shared clonotypes between healthy human individuals. General study points: Four donors held approximately 4.5% of naive CD4 clonotypes in common.

Only CD45RO-negative cells positively selected for CCR7 counted as naive CD8 cells, so terminally differentiated effector memory CD45RA+ cells were excluded. About this clone: Its target is unknown.

Some clones are missing from TCRdb's copy, which holds only in-frame ones; the method was immunoSEQ multiplex PCR. Among 500,000 to 700,000 clones, about 95% were seen once, and the ten largest hold over 0.09%. V was pared by 8 bases and J by 7 bases, with 21 bases between. The CDR3 loop spans 14 amino acids. Germline V CDR1 and CDR2: SQVTM, ANQGSEA. The specimen was naive CD8+ T cells sorted from blood. This clonotype was sampled from a woman in her thirties in good health. The rearrangement links TRBV29-1 to TRBJ2-1; maybe TRBD1 (6 bases). The CDR3 region has the DNA TGCAGCCATGGACAGCACGGACGGCTGAATGAGCAGTTCTTC. Translating it yields CSHGQHGRLNEQFF.